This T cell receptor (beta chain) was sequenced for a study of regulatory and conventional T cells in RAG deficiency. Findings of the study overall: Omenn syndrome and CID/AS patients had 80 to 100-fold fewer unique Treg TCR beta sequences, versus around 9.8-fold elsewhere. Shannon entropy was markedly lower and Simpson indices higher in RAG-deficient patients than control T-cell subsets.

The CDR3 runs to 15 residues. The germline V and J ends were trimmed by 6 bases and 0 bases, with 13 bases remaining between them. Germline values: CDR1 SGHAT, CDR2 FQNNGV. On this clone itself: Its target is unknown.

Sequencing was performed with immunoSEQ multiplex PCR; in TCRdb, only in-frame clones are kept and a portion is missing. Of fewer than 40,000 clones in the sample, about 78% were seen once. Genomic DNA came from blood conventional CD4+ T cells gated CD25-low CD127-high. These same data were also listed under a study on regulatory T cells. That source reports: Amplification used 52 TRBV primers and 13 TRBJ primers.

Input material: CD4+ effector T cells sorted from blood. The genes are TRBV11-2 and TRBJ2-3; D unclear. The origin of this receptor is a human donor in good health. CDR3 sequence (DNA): TGTGCCAGCAGAGGTCTCCGCTCTAGCACAGATACGCAGTATTTT. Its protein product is CASRGLRSSTDTQYF.